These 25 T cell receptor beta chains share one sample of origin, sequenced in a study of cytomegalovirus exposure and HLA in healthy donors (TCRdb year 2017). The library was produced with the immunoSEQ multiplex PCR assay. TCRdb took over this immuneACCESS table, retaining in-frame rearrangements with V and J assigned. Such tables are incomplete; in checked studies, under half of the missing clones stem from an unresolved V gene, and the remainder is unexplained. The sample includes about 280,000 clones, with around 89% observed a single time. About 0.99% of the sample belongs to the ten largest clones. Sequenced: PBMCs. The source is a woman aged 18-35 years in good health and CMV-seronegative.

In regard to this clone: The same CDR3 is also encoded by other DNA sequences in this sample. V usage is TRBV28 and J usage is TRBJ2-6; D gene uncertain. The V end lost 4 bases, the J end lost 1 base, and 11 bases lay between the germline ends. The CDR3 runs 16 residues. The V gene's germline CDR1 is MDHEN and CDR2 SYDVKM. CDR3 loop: CASSSPGSSGANVLTF. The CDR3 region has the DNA TGTGCCAGCAGTTCCCCAGGTTCATCTGGGGCCAACGTCCTGACTTTC.

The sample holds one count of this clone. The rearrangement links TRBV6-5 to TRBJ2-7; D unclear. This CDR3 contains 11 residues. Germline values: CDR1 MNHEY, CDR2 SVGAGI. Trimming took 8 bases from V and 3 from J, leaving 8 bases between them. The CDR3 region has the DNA TGTGCCAGCCGATCACTCTACGAGCAGTACTTC. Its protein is CASRSLYEQYF.

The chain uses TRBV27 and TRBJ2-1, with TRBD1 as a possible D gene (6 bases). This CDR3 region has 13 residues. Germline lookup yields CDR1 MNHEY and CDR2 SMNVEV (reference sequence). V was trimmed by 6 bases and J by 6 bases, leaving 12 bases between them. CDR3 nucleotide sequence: TGTGCCAGCAGACAGACAGGAGGCAATGAGCAGTTCTTC. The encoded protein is CASRQTGGNEQFF.

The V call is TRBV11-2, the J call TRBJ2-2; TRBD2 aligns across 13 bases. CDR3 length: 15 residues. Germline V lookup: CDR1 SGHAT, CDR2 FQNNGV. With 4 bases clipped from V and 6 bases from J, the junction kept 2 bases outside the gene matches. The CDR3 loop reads CASSWTSGSPGELFF. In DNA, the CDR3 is TGTGCCAGCAGCTGGACTAGCGGGAGCCCCGGGGAGCTGTTTTTT.

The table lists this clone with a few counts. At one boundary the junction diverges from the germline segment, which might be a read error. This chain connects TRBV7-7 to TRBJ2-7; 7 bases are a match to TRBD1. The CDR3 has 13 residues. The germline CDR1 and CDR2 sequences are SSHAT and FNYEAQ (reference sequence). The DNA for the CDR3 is TGTGCTAGCAGCCACGGGACAGACTACGAGCAGTACTTC. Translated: CASSHGTDYEQYF.

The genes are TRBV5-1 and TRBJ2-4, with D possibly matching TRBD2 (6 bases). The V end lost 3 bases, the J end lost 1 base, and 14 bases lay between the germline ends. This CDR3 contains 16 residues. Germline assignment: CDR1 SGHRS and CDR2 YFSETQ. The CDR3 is CASSSGDWVAKNIQYF. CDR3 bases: TGCGCCAGCAGCTCGGGGGATTGGGTGGCCAAAAACATTCAGTACTTC.

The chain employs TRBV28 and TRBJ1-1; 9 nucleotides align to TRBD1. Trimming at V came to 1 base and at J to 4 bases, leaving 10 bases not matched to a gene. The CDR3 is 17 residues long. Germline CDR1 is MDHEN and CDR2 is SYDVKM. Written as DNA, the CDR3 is TGTGCCAGCAGTTTATTACAACAGGGGGCGCTGGGCACTGAAGCTTTCTTT. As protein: CASSLLQQGALGTEAFF.

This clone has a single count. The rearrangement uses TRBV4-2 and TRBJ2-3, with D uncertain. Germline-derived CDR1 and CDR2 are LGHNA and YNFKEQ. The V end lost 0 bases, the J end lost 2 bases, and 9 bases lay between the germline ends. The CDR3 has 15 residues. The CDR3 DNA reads TGTGCCAGCAGCCAAGATCAACTATTCACAGATACGCAGTATTTT. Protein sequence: CASSQDQLFTDTQYF.

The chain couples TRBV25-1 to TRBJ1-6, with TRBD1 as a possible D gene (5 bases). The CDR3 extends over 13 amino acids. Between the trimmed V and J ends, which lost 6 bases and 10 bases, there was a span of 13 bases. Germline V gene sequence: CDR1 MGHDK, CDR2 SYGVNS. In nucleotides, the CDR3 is TGTGCCAGCAGCCGACCCAAGGGGTCACCCCTCCACTTT. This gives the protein CASSRPKGSPLHF.

CDR3 bases: TGTGCCAGCGGGAGCGGTTCGAACACCGGGGAGCTGTTTTTT. The encoded protein is CASGSGSNTGELFF. The rearrangement uses TRBV25-1 and TRBJ2-2, with D possibly TRBD2 on 5 matching bases. Germline V gene data show CDR1 as MGHDK and CDR2 as SYGVNS. The CDR3 spans 14 residues. Trimming shortened V by 8 bases and J by 0 bases, and 10 bases separated the two germline ends.

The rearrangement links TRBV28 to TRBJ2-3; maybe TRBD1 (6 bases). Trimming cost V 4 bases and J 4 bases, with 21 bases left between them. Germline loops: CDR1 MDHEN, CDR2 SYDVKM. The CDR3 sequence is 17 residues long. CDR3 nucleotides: TGTGCCAGCAGTTCTGACCCAGGGGCTAAAAACGCAGATACGCAGTATTTT. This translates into CASSSDPGAKNADTQYF. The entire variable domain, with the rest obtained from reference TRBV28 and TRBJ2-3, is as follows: DVKVTQSSRYLVKRTGEKVFLECVQDMDHENMFWYRQDPGLGLRLIYFSYDVKMKEKGDIPEGYSVSREKKERFSLILESASTNQTSMYLCASSSDPGAKNADTQYFGPGTRLTVL.

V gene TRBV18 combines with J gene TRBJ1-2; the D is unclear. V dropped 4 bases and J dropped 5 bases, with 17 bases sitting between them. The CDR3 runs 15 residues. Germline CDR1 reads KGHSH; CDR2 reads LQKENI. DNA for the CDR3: TGTGCCAGCTCACGCCTCGAGCGGGGAGAGTATGGCTACACCTTC. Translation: CASSRLERGEYGYTF.

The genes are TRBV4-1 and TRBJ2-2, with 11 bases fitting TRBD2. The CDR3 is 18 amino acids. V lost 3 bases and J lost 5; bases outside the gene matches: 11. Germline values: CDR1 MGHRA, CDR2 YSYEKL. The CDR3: CASSHLTSGRVLTGELFF. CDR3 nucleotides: TGCGCCAGCAGCCACCTAACTAGCGGGAGAGTACTAACCGGGGAGCTGTTTTTT.

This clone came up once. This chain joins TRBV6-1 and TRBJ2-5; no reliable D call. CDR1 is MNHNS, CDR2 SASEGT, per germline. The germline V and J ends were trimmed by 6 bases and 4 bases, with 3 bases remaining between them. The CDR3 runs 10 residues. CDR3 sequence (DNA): TGTGCCAGCAGGAGAGAGACCCAGTACTTC. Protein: CASRRETQYF.

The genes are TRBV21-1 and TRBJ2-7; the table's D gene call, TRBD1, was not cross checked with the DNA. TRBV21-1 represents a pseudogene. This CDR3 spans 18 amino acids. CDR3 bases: TGTGCCAGCAGCAAAGTGGTAGGACAGGGGGACCTAAACTACGAGCAGTACTTC. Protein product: CASSKVVGQGDLNYEQYF.

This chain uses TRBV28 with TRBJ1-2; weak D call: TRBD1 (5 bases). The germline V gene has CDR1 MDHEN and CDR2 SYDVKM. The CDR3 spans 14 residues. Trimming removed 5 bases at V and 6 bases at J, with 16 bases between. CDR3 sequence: CASSPRGGADGYTF. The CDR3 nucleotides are TGTGCCAGCAGTCCGAGGGGAGGGGCTGATGGCTACACCTTC.

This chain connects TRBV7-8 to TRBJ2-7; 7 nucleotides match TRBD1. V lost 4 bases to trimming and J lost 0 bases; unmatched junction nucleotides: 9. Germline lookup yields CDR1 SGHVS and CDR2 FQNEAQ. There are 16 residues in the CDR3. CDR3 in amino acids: CASSYQFGQDSYEQYF. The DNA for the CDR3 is TGTGCCAGCAGCTACCAGTTTGGACAGGACTCCTACGAGCAGTACTTC.

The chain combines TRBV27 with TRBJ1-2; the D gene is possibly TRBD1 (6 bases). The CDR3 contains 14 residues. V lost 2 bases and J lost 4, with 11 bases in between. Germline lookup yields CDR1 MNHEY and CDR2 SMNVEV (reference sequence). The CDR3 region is CASSLSVRGYGYTF. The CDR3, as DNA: TGTGCCAGCAGTTTAAGTGTCAGGGGCTATGGCTACACCTTC.

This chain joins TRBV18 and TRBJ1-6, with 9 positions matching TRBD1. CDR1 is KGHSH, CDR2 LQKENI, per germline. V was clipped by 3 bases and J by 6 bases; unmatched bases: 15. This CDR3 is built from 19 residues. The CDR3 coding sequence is TGTGCCAGCTCACCGTTTGCGGGACAGGGTCTTGGGAGTAATTCACCCCTCCACTTT. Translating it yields CASSPFAGQGLGSNSPLHF.

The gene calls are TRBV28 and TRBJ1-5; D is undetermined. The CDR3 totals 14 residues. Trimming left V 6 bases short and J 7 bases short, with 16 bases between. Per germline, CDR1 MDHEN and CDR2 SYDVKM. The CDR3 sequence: CASSEPRVRQPQHF. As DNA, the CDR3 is TGTGCCAGCAGCGAACCCCGGGTGAGACAGCCCCAGCATTTT.

The CDR3 sequence: CASNNAVEQFF. The DNA of the CDR3 is TGTGCCAGCAACAACGCTGTCGAGCAGTTCTTC. The J gene is TRBJ2-1, the V gene TRBV28, with unresolved D. The CDR3 contains 11 residues. Germline V lookup: CDR1 MDHEN, CDR2 SYDVKM. The ends were cut back, 7 bases at V and 10 bases at J, with 11 bases in the middle.

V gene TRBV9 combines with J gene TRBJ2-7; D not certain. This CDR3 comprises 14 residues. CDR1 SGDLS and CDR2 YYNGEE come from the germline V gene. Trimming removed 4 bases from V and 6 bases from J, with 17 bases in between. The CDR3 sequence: CASSRGSRSVEQYF. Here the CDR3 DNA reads TGTGCCAGCAGCCGAGGCAGCCGTTCTGTCGAGCAGTACTTC.

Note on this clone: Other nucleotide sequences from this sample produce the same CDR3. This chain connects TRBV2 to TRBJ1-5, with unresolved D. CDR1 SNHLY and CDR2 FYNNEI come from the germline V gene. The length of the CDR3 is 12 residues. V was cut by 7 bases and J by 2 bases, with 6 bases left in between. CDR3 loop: CASNRGNQPQHF. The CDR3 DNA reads TGTGCCAGCAACCGAGGCAATCAGCCCCAGCATTTT.

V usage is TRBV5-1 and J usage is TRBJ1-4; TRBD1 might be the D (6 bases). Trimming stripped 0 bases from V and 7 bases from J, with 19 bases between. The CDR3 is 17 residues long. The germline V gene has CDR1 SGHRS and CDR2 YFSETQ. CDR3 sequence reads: CASSLGHFVGAGEKLFF. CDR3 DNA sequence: TGCGCCAGCAGCTTGGGCCATTTCGTGGGGGCGGGTGAAAAACTGTTTTTT.

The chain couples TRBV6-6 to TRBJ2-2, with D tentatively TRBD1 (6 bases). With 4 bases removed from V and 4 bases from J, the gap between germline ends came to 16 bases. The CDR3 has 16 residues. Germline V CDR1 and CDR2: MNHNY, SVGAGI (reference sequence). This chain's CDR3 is CASSSQTQGPTGELFF. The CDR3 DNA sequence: TGTGCCAGCAGTTCCCAAACCCAGGGGCCCACCGGGGAGCTGTTTTTT.